A single sample is the source of the 10 T cell receptor beta chains below, sequenced in a study of cytomegalovirus exposure and HLA in healthy donors. PCR involved 60 Vbeta and 13 Jbeta primers. Some clones are missing from TCRdb's copy, which holds only in-frame ones; the method was immunoSEQ multiplex PCR. The sample consists of 99,000 or so clones, around 72% of them appearing once. The sequenced sample was PBMCs. These receptors were taken from a male donor in good health and CMV-seronegative.

The chain is built from TRBV18 and TRBJ1-2; maybe TRBD1 (5 bases). With 0 bases removed from V and 4 bases from J, the gap between germline ends came to 12 bases. The CDR3 consists of 15 residues. The germline V gene has CDR1 KGHSH and CDR2 LQKENI. The CDR3 sequence: CASSPPTREGYGYTF. The CDR3, as DNA: TGTGCCAGCTCACCACCTACCAGGGAAGGCTATGGCTACACCTTC.

This clone was observed once. J is TRBJ1-6 and V is TRBV28, with D possibly TRBD1 on 5 matching bases. CDR1 is MDHEN and CDR2 is SYDVKM in the germline V gene. V was trimmed by 8 bases and J by 7 bases, leaving 9 bases between them. The CDR3 has 12 amino acids. CDR3 in DNA: TGTGCCAGCCGAGACAGCAATTCACCCCTCCACTTT. Translation gives CASRDSNSPLHF. Full variable domain (remainder filled in from reference TRBV28 and TRBJ1-6): DVKVTQSSRYLVKRTGEKVFLECVQDMDHENMFWYRQDPGLGLRLIYFSYDVKMKEKGDIPEGYSVSREKKERFSLILESASTNQTSMYLCASRDSNSPLHFGNGTRLTVT.

This rearrangement joins TRBV15 to TRBJ2-7, with a possible D match to TRBD2 (5 bases). The ends were cut back, 4 bases at V and 4 bases at J, with 11 bases in the middle. Germline CDR1 and CDR2: LNHNV and YYDKDF (reference sequence). The CDR3 sequence is 13 residues long. DNA of the CDR3: TGTGCCACCAGCACCGGGGTAGGATACGAGCAGTACTTC. As protein: CATSTGVGYEQYF.

This sequence joins TRBV29-1 and TRBJ2-1, with TRBD1 matching over 9 bases. Germline lookup yields CDR1 SQVTM and CDR2 ANQGSEA. Germline trimming cut 4 bases from V and 8 bases from J; bases unmatched to any gene: 6. The CDR3 totals 13 residues. This chain's CDR3 is CSVAGQGLDEQFF. CDR3 nucleotide sequence: TGCAGCGTTGCGGGACAGGGTCTTGATGAGCAGTTCTTC.

This clone has just a few counts. The genes are TRBV6-1 and TRBJ1-5, with unresolved D. Germline V lookup: CDR1 MNHNS, CDR2 SASEGT. This CDR3 comprises 15 residues. Trimming removed 7 bases at V and 6 bases at J, with 19 bases between. The CDR3 nucleotides are TGTGCCAGCATCTTGGAAGCCGGCTCGGGTCAGCCCCAGCATTTT. This encodes CASILEAGSGQPQHF.

The rearrangement uses TRBV6-5 and TRBJ1-5; TRBD1 matches 7 bases. The CDR3 length is 12 residues. Per the germline V gene, CDR1 is MNHEY and CDR2 is SVGAGI. The V gene end was trimmed by 10 bases and the J gene end by 8 bases; junction bases not matched to a gene: 8. CDR3 in amino acids: CAIRPTGKPQHF. The CDR3 bases are TGTGCCATCCGACCGACAGGGAAGCCCCAGCATTTT.

This chain connects TRBV30 to TRBJ2-7; the match to TRBD1 covers 8 bases. The CDR3 has 14 amino acids. Germline lookup yields CDR1 GTSNPN and CDR2 SVGIG (reference sequence). Unmatched junction bases numbered 2, after V lost 1 base and J lost 0 bases. CDR3 sequence: CAWSGGTGSYEQYF. CDR3 in DNA: TGTGCCTGGAGTGGGGGGACAGGCTCCTACGAGCAGTACTTC. Variable domain in full (rest from reference TRBV30 and TRBJ2-7): SQTIHQWPATLVQPVGSPLSLECTVEGTSNPNLYWYRQAAGRGLQLLFYSVGIGQISSEVPQNLSASRPQDRQFILSSKKLLLSDSGFYLCAWSGGTGSYEQYFGPGTRLTVT.

The V call is TRBV7-2, the J call TRBJ2-1; tentatively, D is TRBD1 (6 bases). V lost 8 bases to trimming and J lost 4 bases, with 12 bases between them. This CDR3 spans 13 amino acids. CDR1 and CDR2 from the germline V gene are SGHTA and FQGNSA. The CDR3 DNA sequence: TGTGCCAGCCTACAGGGATTATACAATGAGCAGTTCTTC. Residues: CASLQGLYNEQFF.

The genes are TRBV19 and TRBJ1-1; possibly TRBD1 for D (6 bases). Trimming pared 4 bases from V and 4 bases from J, leaving 16 bases between. Germline V gene data show CDR1 as LNHDA and CDR2 as SQIVND (reference sequence). The CDR3 has 15 residues. This chain's CDR3 is CASSKAEQGFTEAFF. Written as DNA, the CDR3 is TGTGCCAGTAGTAAGGCCGAACAGGGATTCACTGAAGCTTTCTTT. Full variable domain (remainder filled in from reference TRBV19 and TRBJ1-1): DGGITQSPKYLFRKEGQNVTLSCEQNLNHDAMYWYRQDPGQGLRLIYYSQIVNDFQKGDIAEGYSVSREKKESFPLTVTSAQKNPTAFYLCASSKAEQGFTEAFFGQGTRLTVV.

V gene TRBV7-2 combines with J gene TRBJ2-5, with D tentatively TRBD1 (5 bases). Germline CDR1 and CDR2: SGHTA and FQGNSA. The V end was cut by 0 bases, the J end by 1 base, with 6 bases between. This CDR3 is built from 14 residues. The CDR3 reads CASSLAGLQETQYF. The CDR3 nucleotides read TGTGCCAGCAGCTTAGCGGGGCTCCAAGAGACCCAGTACTTC.